These T cell receptor beta chains were read from a single sample in a study of T cell responses to AZD1222 COVID-19 vaccine. TCRdb's copy holds only in-frame clones and misses some; the assay was immunoSEQ multiplex PCR. Here the sample spans roughly 100,000 clones, approximately 89% being singletons. Specimen: peripheral blood, collected on day 0 of AZD1222 vaccination. The receptors originated from an adult in good health. The CDR3 runs from the conserved cysteine through the conserved F or W. A D gene is named only where the DNA matches it firmly. The size entry is marked missing in some rows and otherwise reads once, few, many or a size class.

V gene: TRBV19; clone size: NA; J gene: TRBJ2-5; D gene: TRBD2; CDR3 DNA: TGTGCCAGTACCGGACTAGCCGGGGGCCAAGAGACCCAGTACTTC; CDR3 protein: CASTGLAGGQETQYF
V gene: TRBV7-6; clone size: NA; J gene: TRBJ2-3; D gene: NA; CDR3 DNA: TGTGCCAGCAGCTTAGGTGCGAATAGAGATACGCAGTATTTT; CDR3 protein: CASSLGANRDTQYF
V gene: TRBV18; clone size: NA; J gene: TRBJ1-2; D gene: NA; CDR3 DNA: TGTGCCAGCTCGACAGCGGCAGCAGAGTATGGCTACACCTTC; CDR3 protein: CASSTAAAEYGYTF
V gene: TRBV3-1/TRBV3-2; clone size: NA; J gene: TRBJ1-2; D gene: NA; CDR3 DNA: TGTGCCAGCAGCCGAGGGACCGCTTCAGCTAACTATGGCTACACCTTC; CDR3 protein: CASSRGTASANYGYTF
V gene: TRBV7-2; clone size: NA; J gene: TRBJ1-4; D gene: NA; CDR3 DNA: TGTGCCAGCAGCCCCCAGTTTAATGAAAAACTGTTTTTT; CDR3 protein: CASSPQFNEKLFF
V gene: TRBV18; clone size: few; J gene: TRBJ1-5; D gene: NA; CDR3 DNA: TGTGCCAGCTCGATTGACCGTCTGGAGGGGCCGAATCAGCCCCAGCATTTT; CDR3 protein: CASSIDRLEGPNQPQHF
V gene: TRBV27; clone size: NA; J gene: TRBJ1-1; D gene: NA; CDR3 DNA: TGTGCCAGCAGTTTTCTAGGGGCCAGAATGAACACTGAAGCTTTCTTT; CDR3 protein: CASSFLGARMNTEAFF
V gene: TRBV19; clone size: NA; J gene: TRBJ2-7; D gene: NA; CDR3 DNA: TGTGCCAGTAGTAGCGGGACCCGATCCTACGAGCAGTACTTC; CDR3 protein: CASSSGTRSYEQYF
V gene: TRBV12-3/TRBV12-4; clone size: once; J gene: TRBJ1-3; D gene: NA; CDR3 DNA: TGTGCCAGCAGGGCCCCCTCTGGAAACACCATATATTTT; CDR3 protein: CASRAPSGNTIYF
V gene: TRBV4-1; clone size: NA; J gene: TRBJ2-3; D gene: TRBD1; CDR3 DNA: TGCGCCAGCAGCCCTGGAAGGGACAGGGTCCCAGATACGCAGTATTTT; CDR3 protein: CASSPGRDRVPDTQYF
V gene: TRBV11-2; clone size: NA; J gene: TRBJ2-7; D gene: NA; CDR3 DNA: TGTGCCAGCAGCTTAGGGACGGCCTACTACGAGCAGTACTTC; CDR3 protein: CASSLGTAYYEQYF
V gene: TRBV6-5; clone size: NA; J gene: TRBJ1-1; D gene: NA; CDR3 DNA: TGTGCCAGCACGGACCTAAAGGACAGTGGAGCTTTCTTT; CDR3 protein: CASTDLKDSGAFF
V gene: TRBV7-9; clone size: NA; J gene: TRBJ2-1; D gene: TRBD2; CDR3 DNA: TGTGCCAGCAGCTTTGGTCCAGGGACTAGCGGGGCCTCCTACAATGAGCAGTTCTTC; CDR3 protein: CASSFGPGTSGASYNEQFF
V gene: TRBV19; clone size: NA; J gene: TRBJ1-2; D gene: NA; CDR3 DNA: TGTGCCAGTAGTATATTTCCGGGAATTAATGGCTACACCTTC; CDR3 protein: CASSIFPGINGYTF
V gene: TRBV12-3/TRBV12-4; clone size: few; J gene: TRBJ1-2; D gene: NA; CDR3 DNA: TGTGCCAGCAGTCCCATGGACTATGGCTACACCTTC; CDR3 protein: CASSPMDYGYTF
V gene: TRBV7-9; clone size: NA; J gene: TRBJ2-7; D gene: NA; CDR3 DNA: TGTGCCAGCAGCTACTCTCTAAGCGAGCAGTACTTC; CDR3 protein: CASSYSLSEQYF
V gene: TRBV10-3; clone size: NA; J gene: TRBJ2-7; D gene: NA; CDR3 DNA: TGTGCCATCAGGGAGACCGATGGAGACGAGCAGTACTTC; CDR3 protein: CAIRETDGDEQYF
V gene: TRBV7-9; clone size: once; J gene: TRBJ1-2; D gene: NA; CDR3 DNA: TGTGCCAGCAGCTTTAACAGCGGTTACTATGGCTACACCTTC; CDR3 protein: CASSFNSGYYGYTF
V gene: TRBV21-1; clone size: NA; J gene: TRBJ2-7; D gene: NA; CDR3 DNA: TGTGCCAGCAGCGGGACAGGCTACGAGCAGTACTTC; CDR3 protein: CASSGTGYEQYF
V gene: TRBV7-5; clone size: NA; J gene: TRBJ2-5; D gene: NA; CDR3 DNA: TGTGCCAGAACTTCCCCCCGGGACATTAGGCAAGAGACCCAGTACTTC; CDR3 protein: CARTSPRDIRQETQYF
V gene: TRBV6-1; clone size: NA; J gene: TRBJ1-1; D gene: NA; CDR3 DNA: TGTGCCAGCAGTGAGGTCCTAAAGGGAGCTTTCTTT; CDR3 protein: CASSEVLKGAFF
V gene: TRBV28; clone size: NA; J gene: TRBJ1-2; D gene: NA; CDR3 DNA: TGTGCCACCACAGCGAACTATGGCTACACCTTC; CDR3 protein: CATTANYGYTF
V gene: TRBV12-3/TRBV12-4; clone size: once; J gene: TRBJ1-2; D gene: NA; CDR3 DNA: TGTGCCAGCAGATCAGGGGCCGGCTACACCTTC; CDR3 protein: CASRSGAGYTF
V gene: TRBV10-3; clone size: once; J gene: TRBJ2-7; D gene: TRBD1; CDR3 DNA: TGTGCCATCACGCCAGGACAGGGGCGCGAGCAGTACTTC; CDR3 protein: CAITPGQGREQYF
V gene: TRBV7-9; clone size: NA; J gene: TRBJ2-7; D gene: NA; CDR3 DNA: TGTGCCAGCAGCTTAGTGGGAACCTACGAGCAGTACTTC; CDR3 protein: CASSLVGTYEQYF
V gene: TRBV20-1; clone size: once; J gene: TRBJ2-3; D gene: TRBD2; CDR3 DNA: TGCAGTGCTAGTAGTAGCGGGAGAACAGATACGCAGTATTTT; CDR3 protein: CSASSSGRTDTQYF
V gene: TRBV27; clone size: NA; J gene: TRBJ2-5; D gene: NA; CDR3 DNA: TGTGCCAGCAGTTTTTTCGGGCCACAAGAGACCCAGTACTTC; CDR3 protein: CASSFFGPQETQYF
V gene: TRBV9; clone size: NA; J gene: TRBJ1-6; D gene: NA; CDR3 DNA: TGTGCCAGCAGCGGGGACACCCAGAATTCACCCCTCCACTTT; CDR3 protein: CASSGDTQNSPLHF
V gene: TRBV10-3; clone size: NA; J gene: TRBJ1-2; D gene: TRBD1; CDR3 DNA: TGTGCCATCAGCCTAGATGGGACAGGGGGAGCTAACTATGGCTACACCTTC; CDR3 protein: CAISLDGTGGANYGYTF
V gene: TRBV14; clone size: NA; J gene: TRBJ2-7; D gene: NA; CDR3 DNA: TGTGCCAGCAGCTCATGGACGGTCTCCTACGAGCAGTACTTC; CDR3 protein: CASSSWTVSYEQYF
V gene: TRBV5-1; clone size: NA; J gene: TRBJ2-5; D gene: TRBD2; CDR3 DNA: TGCGCCAGCAGCTTGTCACTAGCGGGAGGCGAGACCCAGTACTTC; CDR3 protein: CASSLSLAGGETQYF
V gene: TRBV6-5; clone size: NA; J gene: TRBJ1-2; D gene: NA; CDR3 DNA: TGTGCCAGCCTCCCCCGGGACGGCCGCTATGGCTACACCTTC; CDR3 protein: CASLPRDGRYGYTF
V gene: TRBV30; clone size: NA; J gene: TRBJ1-3; D gene: TRBD1; CDR3 DNA: TGTGCCTGGAGTGGGGGACAGGGCTCCTCTGGAAACACCATATATTTT; CDR3 protein: CAWSGGQGSSGNTIYF
V gene: TRBV12-3/TRBV12-4; clone size: NA; J gene: TRBJ1-3; D gene: NA; CDR3 DNA: TGTGCCAGCAGTTTTCTGGGAAACACCATATATTTT; CDR3 protein: CASSFLGNTIYF
V gene: TRBV19; clone size: NA; J gene: TRBJ1-4; D gene: NA; CDR3 DNA: TGTGCCAGTAACCGGGACTCTAACGAAAAACTGTTTTTT; CDR3 protein: CASNRDSNEKLFF
V gene: TRBV27; clone size: NA; J gene: TRBJ2-2; D gene: NA; CDR3 DNA: TGTGCCAGCAGTTTATGGGGGGAGGTCGGGGAGCTGTTTTTT; CDR3 protein: CASSLWGEVGELFF
V gene: TRBV18; clone size: NA; J gene: TRBJ2-2; D gene: NA; CDR3 DNA: TGTGCCAGCTCGCGCCAGAACACCGGGGAGCTGTTTTTT; CDR3 protein: CASSRQNTGELFF
V gene: TRBV23-1; clone size: NA; J gene: TRBJ1-5; D gene: NA; CDR3 DNA: TGCGCCAGCAGTCTCCTATACAGGGTTTGCAATCAGCCCCAGCATTTT; CDR3 protein: CASSLLYRVCNQPQHF
V gene: TRBV5-4; clone size: NA; J gene: TRBJ2-1; D gene: NA; CDR3 DNA: TGTGCCAGCAGCTTTCTAGGGGCAGGTGAGCAGTTCTTC; CDR3 protein: CASSFLGAGEQFF
V gene: TRBV2; clone size: NA; J gene: TRBJ1-3; D gene: TRBD1; CDR3 DNA: TGTGCCAGCAGCCCAGGGGGCGTTGGAAACACCATATATTTT; CDR3 protein: CASSPGGVGNTIYF
V gene: TRBV6-6; clone size: once; J gene: TRBJ2-1; D gene: TRBD2; CDR3 DNA: TGTGCCGGCACTAGCGGCCCCTACAATGAGCAGTTCTTC; CDR3 protein: CAGTSGPYNEQFF
V gene: TRBV4-2; clone size: NA; J gene: TRBJ1-2; D gene: NA; CDR3 DNA: TGTGCCAGCAGCCAGCCACGAGGAGAGGTCACCGAGGGCTACACCTTC; CDR3 protein: CASSQPRGEVTEGYTF
V gene: TRBV4-1; clone size: NA; J gene: TRBJ2-2; D gene: TRBD2; CDR3 DNA: TGCGCCAGCAATGGAGGACATAGCGGGAAGAACACCGGGGAGCTGTTTTTT; CDR3 protein: CASNGGHSGKNTGELFF
V gene: TRBV5-1; clone size: NA; J gene: TRBJ1-1; D gene: TRBD1; CDR3 DNA: TGCGCCAGCACCCCGACAGGGGTTAGTGGCATGAACACTGAAGCTTTCTTT; CDR3 protein: CASTPTGVSGMNTEAFF
V gene: TRBV27; clone size: NA; J gene: TRBJ2-5; D gene: NA; CDR3 DNA: TGTGCCAGCAGTTTACTTGCAGGGTACCAAGAGACCCAGTACTTC; CDR3 protein: CASSLLAGYQETQYF
V gene: TRBV7-2; clone size: NA; J gene: TRBJ2-5; D gene: NA; CDR3 DNA: TGTGCCAGCAGCCCTCAAGAGACCCAGTACTTC; CDR3 protein: CASSPQETQYF
V gene: TRBV7-3; clone size: few; J gene: TRBJ2-7; D gene: NA; CDR3 DNA: TGTGCCAGCAGCTTTACGCAGGGCCTCGAGCAGTACTTC; CDR3 protein: CASSFTQGLEQYF
V gene: TRBV5-1; clone size: NA; J gene: TRBJ1-1; D gene: NA; CDR3 DNA: TGCGCCAGCAGCTTGGTAGGGTTGGGCACTGAAGCTTTCTTT; CDR3 protein: CASSLVGLGTEAFF
V gene: TRBV6-2/TRBV6-3; clone size: once; J gene: TRBJ1-4; D gene: NA; CDR3 DNA: TGTGCCAGCAGCAGGACACCGGTTAATGAAAAACTGTTTTTT; CDR3 protein: CASSRTPVNEKLFF
V gene: TRBV7-7; clone size: NA; J gene: TRBJ2-2; D gene: NA; CDR3 DNA: TGTGCTAGCAGCAAACGAGGCCAGGGAGGAACCGGGGAGCTGTTTTTT; CDR3 protein: CASSKRGQGGTGELFF
V gene: TRBV14; clone size: NA; J gene: TRBJ1-1; D gene: TRBD1; CDR3 DNA: TGTGCCAGCAGCCACCGGGACAGGGGGCAAGGTGAAGCTTTCTTT; CDR3 protein: CASSHRDRGQGEAFF
V gene: TRBV6-2/TRBV6-3; clone size: few; J gene: TRBJ2-7; D gene: NA; CDR3 DNA: TGTGCCAGCAGTTACTCGATCTCTTTTAGCTCCTACGAGCAGTACTTC; CDR3 protein: CASSYSISFSSYEQYF
V gene: TRBV6-4; clone size: few; J gene: TRBJ2-1; D gene: NA; CDR3 DNA: TGTGCCAGCAGTCCATCAGGGGGGGAGTACAATGAGCAGTTCTTC; CDR3 protein: CASSPSGGEYNEQFF
V gene: TRBV10-3; clone size: NA; J gene: TRBJ2-6; D gene: TRBD1; CDR3 DNA: TGTGCCATCAGTGAGAAGGGACAGGGAGACGTCCTGACTTTC; CDR3 protein: CAISEKGQGDVLTF
V gene: TRBV7-2; clone size: NA; J gene: TRBJ2-5; D gene: NA; CDR3 DNA: TGTGCCAGCAGCTTAGTGTGGGGTCCCGGGGAGACCCAGTACTTC; CDR3 protein: CASSLVWGPGETQYF
V gene: TRBV5-4; clone size: NA; J gene: TRBJ2-1; D gene: NA; CDR3 DNA: TGTGCCAGCAGCTTGGAAGGACACATATCTTGGTCGGGCGATGAGCAGTTCTTC; CDR3 protein: CASSLEGHISWSGDEQFF
V gene: TRBV18; clone size: NA; J gene: TRBJ1-2; D gene: NA; CDR3 DNA: TGTGCCAGCTCACCAGGGCAATCTAACTATGGCTACACCTTC; CDR3 protein: CASSPGQSNYGYTF
V gene: TRBV12-3/TRBV12-4; clone size: few; J gene: TRBJ1-2; D gene: NA; CDR3 DNA: TGTGCCAGCAGCTCCGAGGATTTCTATGGCTACACCTTC; CDR3 protein: CASSSEDFYGYTF
V gene: TRBV19; clone size: once; J gene: TRBJ1-5; D gene: NA; CDR3 DNA: TGTGCCAGTAGCGACTCAGGGGATGCTCAGCCCCAGCATTTT; CDR3 protein: CASSDSGDAQPQHF